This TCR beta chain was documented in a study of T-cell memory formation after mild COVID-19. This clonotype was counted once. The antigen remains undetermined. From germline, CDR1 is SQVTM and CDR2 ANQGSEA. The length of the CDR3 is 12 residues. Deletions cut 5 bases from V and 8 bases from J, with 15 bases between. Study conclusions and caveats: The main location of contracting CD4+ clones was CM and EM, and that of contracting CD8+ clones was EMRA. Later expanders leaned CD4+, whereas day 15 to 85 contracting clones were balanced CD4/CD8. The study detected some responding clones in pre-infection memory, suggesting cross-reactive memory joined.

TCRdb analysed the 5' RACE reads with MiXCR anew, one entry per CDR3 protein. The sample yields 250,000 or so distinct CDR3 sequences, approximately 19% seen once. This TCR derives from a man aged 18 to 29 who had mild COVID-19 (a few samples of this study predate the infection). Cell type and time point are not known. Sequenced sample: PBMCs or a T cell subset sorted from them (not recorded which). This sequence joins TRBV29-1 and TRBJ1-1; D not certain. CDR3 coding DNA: TGCAGCGTTTACGGAAAGGGTCAGGAAGCTTTCTTT. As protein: CSVYGKGQEAFF.